Sequencing of this T cell receptor (beta chain) was carried out in a study of blood T cell repertoires in COVID-19. The V segment lost 6 bases and the J segment 4 bases; nucleotides outside the gene matches: 6. From germline, CDR1 is SQVTM and CDR2 ANQGSEA. This CDR3 has 13 amino acids. The data were produced by immunoSEQ multiplex PCR, yet TCRdb's version contains in-frame clones alone and is incomplete. The sample contains about 160,000 clones, 82% of which appear only once. This clone was counted a few times. J is TRBJ1-2 and V is TRBV29-1; TRBD1 aligns across 9 bases. This receptor was identified in a woman aged 40 to 50 with COVID-19, enrolled during active disease. Sequencing input: peripheral blood. The CDR3 DNA reads as TGCAGCGTCCGCGGACAGGGGTCCTATGGCTACACCTTC. Its translation: CSVRGQGSYGYTF.